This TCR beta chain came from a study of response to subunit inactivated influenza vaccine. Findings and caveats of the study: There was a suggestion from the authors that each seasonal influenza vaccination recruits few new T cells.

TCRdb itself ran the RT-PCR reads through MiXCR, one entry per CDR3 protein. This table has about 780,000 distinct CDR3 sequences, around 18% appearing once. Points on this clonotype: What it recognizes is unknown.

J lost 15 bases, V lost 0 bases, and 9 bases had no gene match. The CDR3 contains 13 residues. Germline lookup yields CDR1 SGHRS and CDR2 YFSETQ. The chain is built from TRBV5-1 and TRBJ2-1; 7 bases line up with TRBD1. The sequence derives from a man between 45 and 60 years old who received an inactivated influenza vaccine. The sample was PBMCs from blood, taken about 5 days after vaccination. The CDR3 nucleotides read TGCGCCAGCAGCTTGGGGAGACAGGGCTTTGCGTTCTTC. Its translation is CASSLGRQGFAFF.